This TCR beta chain was identified in a study of blood T cell repertoires in COVID-19. Study details: COVID-19 samples from acute and convalescent phases originated in the United States, Italy and Spain. PBMCs, B-cell-depleted T cells, or T cells were the source of the cDNA or gDNA that made up the material.

Per the original data handling: Estimated nucleated cell counts came from reference gene primer amplification. Sequencing used immunoSEQ multiplex PCR; TCRdb keeps in-frame clones, though not all of them. D and trimming were read from the DNA, whereas the V and J calls and clone size are those reported in that table. The table shows 150,000 or so clones, with approximately 84% occurring only once. This CDR3 contains 13 residues. From germline, CDR1 is SGHKS and CDR2 YYEKEE (reference sequence). Trimming stripped 0 bases from V and 14 bases from J, with 15 bases between. This receptor was obtained from a woman of 80 years or more with acute or convalescent COVID-19. The chain couples TRBV5-5 to TRBJ2-1; TRBD1 might be the D (5 bases). Sample: peripheral blood. Written as DNA, the CDR3 is TGTGCCAGCAGCTTGGACAGGCCCCGGGCCGAGTTCTTC. It codes for CASSLDRPRAEFF.